Given below is one T cell receptor beta chain in context. This specimen belongs to a study of blood T cell repertoires in COVID-19. The wider study: Specimens from acute and convalescent COVID-19 originated in the United States, Italy and Spain. In each case, the material was cDNA or gDNA derived from T cells, B-cell-depleted T cells, or PBMCs.

Per the original methods: It was from reference gene primer amplification that nucleated cell counts were estimated. The method was immunoSEQ multiplex PCR; TCRdb's version includes in-frame clones alone and lacks a portion of them. The D gene and trimming were derived from the DNA, and the V and J assignments and clone size from that table. Among more than 200,000 clones listed, approximately 90% were seen once. In Cohort 3, a recovered donor had either two negative PCRs, clearance, or symptom resolution. The CDR3 extends over 18 amino acids. Trimming pared 1 base from V and 2 bases from J, leaving 18 bases between. Germline V CDR1 and CDR2: LGHNA, YNFKEQ.

This chain joins TRBV4-2 and TRBJ2-1; D not certain. The sample taken for sequencing was PBMCs or T cells enriched from blood (not recorded which). The TCR originated in a man aged 25-45 years who had recovered from COVID-19. This CDR3 is CASSQVSRAGPPYNEQFF. Written as DNA, the CDR3 is TGTGCCAGCAGCCAAGTCTCCCGCGCCGGTCCGCCCTACAATGAGCAGTTCTTC.